This T cell receptor (beta chain) was recorded in a study of cytomegalovirus exposure and HLA in healthy donors. The CDR3 totals 15 residues. In germline, CDR1 is MNHEY, CDR2 SVGAGI. The ends lost 5 bases at V and 3 bases at J; junction bases unmatched: 7. Whole-study results and caveats: Among TCR beta chains, those listed as cytomegalovirus-associated numbered some 170.

This clone was detected a few times. The antigen is unknown. The study ran its PCR with 60 Vbeta and 13 Jbeta primers. Generated by immunoSEQ multiplex PCR, the TCRdb table keeps only in-frame clones and is missing some. The sample lists tens of thousands of clones; about 9.4% were seen once. The TCR was taken from a man aged 55-75 years in good health and CMV-seropositive. The J gene is TRBJ1-3, the V gene TRBV6-5, with TRBD1 matching 7 bases. Sequencing was performed on PBMCs. CDR3 protein: CASSTEGAGGNTIYF. Here the CDR3 DNA reads TGTGCCAGCAGTACAGAGGGGGCGGGTGGAAACACCATATATTTT.